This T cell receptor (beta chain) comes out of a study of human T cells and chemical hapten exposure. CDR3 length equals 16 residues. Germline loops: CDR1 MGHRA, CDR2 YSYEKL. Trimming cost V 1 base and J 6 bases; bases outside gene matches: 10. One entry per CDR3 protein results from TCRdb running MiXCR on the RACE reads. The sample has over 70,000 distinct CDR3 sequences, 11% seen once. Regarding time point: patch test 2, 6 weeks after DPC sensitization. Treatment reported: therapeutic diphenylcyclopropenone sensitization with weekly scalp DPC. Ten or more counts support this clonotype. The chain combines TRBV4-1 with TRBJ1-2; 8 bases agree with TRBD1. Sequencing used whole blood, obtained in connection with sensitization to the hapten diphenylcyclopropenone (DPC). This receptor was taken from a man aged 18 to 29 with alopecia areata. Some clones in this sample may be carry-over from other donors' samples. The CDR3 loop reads CASSQVGGGQGHGYTF. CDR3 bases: TGCGCCAGCAGCCAAGTAGGCGGCGGACAGGGCCATGGCTACACCTTC.